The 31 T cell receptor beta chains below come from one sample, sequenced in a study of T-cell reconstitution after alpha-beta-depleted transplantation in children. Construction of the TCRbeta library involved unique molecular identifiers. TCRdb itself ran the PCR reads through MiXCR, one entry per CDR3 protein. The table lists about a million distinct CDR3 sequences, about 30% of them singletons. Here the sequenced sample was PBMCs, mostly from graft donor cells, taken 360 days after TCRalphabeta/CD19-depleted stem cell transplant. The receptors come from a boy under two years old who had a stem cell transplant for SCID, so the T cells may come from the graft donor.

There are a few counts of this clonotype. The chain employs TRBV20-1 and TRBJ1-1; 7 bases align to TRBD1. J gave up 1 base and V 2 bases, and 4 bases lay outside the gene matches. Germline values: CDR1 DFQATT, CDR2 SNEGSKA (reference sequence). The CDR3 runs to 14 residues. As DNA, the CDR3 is TGCAGTGCTAGATTACCAGGGGGGAACACTGAAGCTTTCTTT. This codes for CSARLPGGNTEAFF.

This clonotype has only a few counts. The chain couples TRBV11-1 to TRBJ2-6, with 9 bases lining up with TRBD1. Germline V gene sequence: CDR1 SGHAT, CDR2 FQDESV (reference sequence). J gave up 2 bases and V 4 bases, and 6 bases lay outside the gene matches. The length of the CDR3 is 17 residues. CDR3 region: CASSSGTGKTGANVLTF. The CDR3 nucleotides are TGTGCCAGCAGCTCCGGGACAGGGAAGACTGGGGCCAACGTCCTGACTTTC.

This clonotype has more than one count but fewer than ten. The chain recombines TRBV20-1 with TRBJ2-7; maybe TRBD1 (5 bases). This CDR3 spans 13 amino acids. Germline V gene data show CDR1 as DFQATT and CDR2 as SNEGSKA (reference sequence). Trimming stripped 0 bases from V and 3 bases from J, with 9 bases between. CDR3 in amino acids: CSARERQIYEQYF. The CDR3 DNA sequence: TGCAGTGCTAGAGAACGACAGATCTACGAGCAGTACTTC.

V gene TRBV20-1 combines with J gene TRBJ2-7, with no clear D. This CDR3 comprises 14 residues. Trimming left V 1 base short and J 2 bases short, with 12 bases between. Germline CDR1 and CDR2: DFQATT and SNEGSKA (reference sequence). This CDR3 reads CSARGWQAAYEQYF. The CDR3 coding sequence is TGCAGTGCTAGAGGGTGGCAGGCCGCCTACGAGCAGTACTTC.

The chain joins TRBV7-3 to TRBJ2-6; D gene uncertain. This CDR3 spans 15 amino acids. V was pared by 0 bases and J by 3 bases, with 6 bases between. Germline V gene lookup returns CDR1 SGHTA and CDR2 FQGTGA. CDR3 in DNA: TGTGCCAGCAGCTTAACAGGGCATGGGGCCAACGTCCTGACTTTC. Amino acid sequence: CASSLTGHGANVLTF.

The CDR3 region has the DNA TGTGCCAGCAGCTTAGAAACTAGCGGGGCGTTAACAGATACGCAGTATTTT. The encoded protein is CASSLETSGALTDTQYF. The chain joins TRBV7-6 to TRBJ2-3; the match to TRBD2 covers 10 bases. This CDR3 has 17 residues. The V segment lost 1 base and the J segment 3 bases; nucleotides outside the gene matches: 7. Germline lookup yields CDR1 SGHVS and CDR2 FNYEAQ.

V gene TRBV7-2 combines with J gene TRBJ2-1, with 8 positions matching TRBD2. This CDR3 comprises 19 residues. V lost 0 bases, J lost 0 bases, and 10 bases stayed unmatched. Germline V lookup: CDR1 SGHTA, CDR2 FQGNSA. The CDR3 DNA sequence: TGTGCCAGCAGCTTAGCGACGGGGGGGCGCCCATTCTCCTACAATGAGCAGTTCTTC. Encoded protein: CASSLATGGRPFSYNEQFF.

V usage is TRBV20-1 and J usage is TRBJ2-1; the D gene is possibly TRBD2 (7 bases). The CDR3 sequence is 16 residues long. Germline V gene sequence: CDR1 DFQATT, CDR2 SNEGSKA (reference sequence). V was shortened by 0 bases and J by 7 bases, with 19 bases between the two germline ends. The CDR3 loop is CSARDRVGGPGNEQFF. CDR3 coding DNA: TGCAGTGCTAGAGACCGGGTCGGGGGGCCGGGGAATGAGCAGTTCTTC.

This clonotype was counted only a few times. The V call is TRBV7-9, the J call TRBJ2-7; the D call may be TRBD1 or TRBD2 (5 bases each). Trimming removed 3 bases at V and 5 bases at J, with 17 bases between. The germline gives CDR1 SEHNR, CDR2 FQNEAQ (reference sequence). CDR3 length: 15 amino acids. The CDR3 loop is CASSFPDRGPDEQYF. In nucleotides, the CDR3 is TGTGCCAGCAGCTTCCCGGACCGGGGACCTGACGAGCAGTACTTC.

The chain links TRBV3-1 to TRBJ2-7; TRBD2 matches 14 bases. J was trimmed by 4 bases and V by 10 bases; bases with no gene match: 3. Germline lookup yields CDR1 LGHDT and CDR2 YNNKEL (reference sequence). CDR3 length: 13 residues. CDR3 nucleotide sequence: TGTGCCACAGGGACTAGCGGGGGTTACGAGCAGTACTTC. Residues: CATGTSGGYEQYF.

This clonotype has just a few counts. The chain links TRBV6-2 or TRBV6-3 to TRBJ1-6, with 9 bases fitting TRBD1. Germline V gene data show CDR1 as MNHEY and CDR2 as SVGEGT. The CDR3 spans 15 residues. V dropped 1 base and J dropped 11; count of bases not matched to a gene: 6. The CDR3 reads CASSYYGTGNTPLHF. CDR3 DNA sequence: TGTGCCAGCAGTTACTACGGGACAGGGAATACACCCCTCCACTTT.

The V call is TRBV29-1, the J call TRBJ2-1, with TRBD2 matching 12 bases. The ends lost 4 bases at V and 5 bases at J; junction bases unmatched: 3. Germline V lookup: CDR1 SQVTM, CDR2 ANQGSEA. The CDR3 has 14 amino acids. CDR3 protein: CSVGGLAGHNEQFF. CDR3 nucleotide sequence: TGCAGCGTTGGCGGACTAGCGGGACACAATGAGCAGTTCTTC.

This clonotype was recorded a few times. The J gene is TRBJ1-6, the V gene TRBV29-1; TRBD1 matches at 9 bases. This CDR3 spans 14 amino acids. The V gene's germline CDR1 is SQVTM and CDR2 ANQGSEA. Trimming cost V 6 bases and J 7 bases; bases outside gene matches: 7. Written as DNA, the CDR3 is TGCAGCGTCGAGGGGACAGGGCCGAATTCACCCCTCCACTTT. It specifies CSVEGTGPNSPLHF. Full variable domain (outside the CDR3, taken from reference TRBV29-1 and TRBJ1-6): SAVISQKPSRDICQRGTSLTIQCQVDSQVTMMFWYRQQPGQSLTLIATANQGSEATYESGFVIDKFPISRPNLTFSTLTVSNMSPEDSSIYLCSVEGTGPNSPLHFGNGTRLTVT.

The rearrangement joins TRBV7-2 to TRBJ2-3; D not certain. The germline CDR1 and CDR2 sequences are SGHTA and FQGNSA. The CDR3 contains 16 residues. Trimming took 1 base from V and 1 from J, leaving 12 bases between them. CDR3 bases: TGTGCCAGCAGCTTAGGTCGGCGCATCCGCACAGATACGCAGTATTTT. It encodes CASSLGRRIRTDTQYF.

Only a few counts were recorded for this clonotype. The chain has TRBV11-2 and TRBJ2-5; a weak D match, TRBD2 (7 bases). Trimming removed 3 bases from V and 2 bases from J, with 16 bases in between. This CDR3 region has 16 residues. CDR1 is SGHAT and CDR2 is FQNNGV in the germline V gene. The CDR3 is CASSFGGAWLQETQYF. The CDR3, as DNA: TGTGCCAGCAGCTTTGGGGGGGCCTGGTTACAAGAGACCCAGTACTTC.

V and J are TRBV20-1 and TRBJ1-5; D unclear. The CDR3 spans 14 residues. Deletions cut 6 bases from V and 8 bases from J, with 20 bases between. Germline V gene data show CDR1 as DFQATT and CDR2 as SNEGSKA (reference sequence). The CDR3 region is CSAATGNPSEPQHF. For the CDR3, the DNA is TGCAGTGCCGCGACGGGGAACCCGTCAGAGCCCCAGCATTTT.

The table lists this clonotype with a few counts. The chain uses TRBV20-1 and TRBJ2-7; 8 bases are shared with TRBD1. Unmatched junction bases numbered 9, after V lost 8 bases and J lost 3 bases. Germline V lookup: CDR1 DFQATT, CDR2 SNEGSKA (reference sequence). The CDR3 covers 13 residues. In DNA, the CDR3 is TGCAGTTCGTCAGGGGGCGGGAACTACGAGCAGTACTTC. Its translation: CSSSGGGNYEQYF.

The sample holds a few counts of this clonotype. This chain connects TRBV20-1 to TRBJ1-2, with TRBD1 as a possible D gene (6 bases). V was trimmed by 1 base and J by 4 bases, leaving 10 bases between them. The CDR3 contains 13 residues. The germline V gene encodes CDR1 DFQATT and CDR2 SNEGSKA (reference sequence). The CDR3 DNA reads TGCAGTGCTAGAGGTGGACAGATCTATGGCTACACCTTC. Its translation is CSARGGQIYGYTF.

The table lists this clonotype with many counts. The CDR3 nucleotides are TGTGCCAGCAGCCAAGCTGTAGGGGGGTCTGGGGCCAACGTCCTGACTTTC. It yields the protein CASSQAVGGSGANVLTF. This chain joins TRBV4-2 and TRBJ2-6, with D tentatively TRBD1 or TRBD2 (6 bases each). The germline V gene encodes CDR1 LGHNA and CDR2 YNFKEQ. The ends were cut back, 1 base at V and 1 base at J, with 11 bases in the middle. The CDR3 spans 17 residues.

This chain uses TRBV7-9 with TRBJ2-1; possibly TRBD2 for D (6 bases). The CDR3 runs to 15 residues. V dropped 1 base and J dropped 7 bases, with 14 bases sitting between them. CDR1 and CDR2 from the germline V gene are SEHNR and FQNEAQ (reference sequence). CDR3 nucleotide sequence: TGTGCCAGCAGCTTAGTCGGGACTGGGTCTAATGAGCAGTTCTTC. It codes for CASSLVGTGSNEQFF.

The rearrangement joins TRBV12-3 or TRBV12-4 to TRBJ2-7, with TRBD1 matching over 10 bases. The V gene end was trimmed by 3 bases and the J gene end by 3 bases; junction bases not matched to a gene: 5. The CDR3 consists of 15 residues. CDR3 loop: CASSFVTGGLYEQYF. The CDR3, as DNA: TGTGCCAGCAGTTTTGTGACAGGGGGCCTCTACGAGCAGTACTTC.

CDR3 coding DNA: TGTGCCAGCAGCTTAGTACGCAGACGGAACACCGGGGAGCTGTTTTTT. Protein: CASSLVRRRNTGELFF. V usage is TRBV7-2 and J usage is TRBJ2-2, with D hard to call. V was shortened by 1 base and J by 1 base, with 10 bases between the two germline ends. Germline V CDR1 and CDR2: SGHTA, FQGNSA. The CDR3 covers 16 residues.

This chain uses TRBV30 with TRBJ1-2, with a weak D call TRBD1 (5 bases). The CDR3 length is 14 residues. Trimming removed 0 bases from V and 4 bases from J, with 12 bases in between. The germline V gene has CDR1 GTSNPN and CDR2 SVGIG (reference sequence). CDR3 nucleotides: TGTGCCTGGAGTGTACTGAGGGGTGGCTATGGCTACACCTTC. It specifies CAWSVLRGGYGYTF.

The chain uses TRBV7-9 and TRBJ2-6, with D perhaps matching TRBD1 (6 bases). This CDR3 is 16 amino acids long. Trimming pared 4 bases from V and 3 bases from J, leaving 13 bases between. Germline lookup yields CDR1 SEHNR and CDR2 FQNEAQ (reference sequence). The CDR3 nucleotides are TGTGCCAGCAGCTCCCAAGGGGGTTTTGGGGCCAACGTCCTGACTTTC. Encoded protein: CASSSQGGFGANVLTF.

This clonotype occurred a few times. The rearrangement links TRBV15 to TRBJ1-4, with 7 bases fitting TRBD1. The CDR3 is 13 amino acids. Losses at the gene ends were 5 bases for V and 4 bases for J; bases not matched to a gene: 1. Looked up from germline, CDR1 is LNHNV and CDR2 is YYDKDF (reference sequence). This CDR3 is CATSRDSNEKLFF. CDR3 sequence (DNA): TGTGCCACCAGCCGGGACAGTAATGAAAAACTGTTTTTT.

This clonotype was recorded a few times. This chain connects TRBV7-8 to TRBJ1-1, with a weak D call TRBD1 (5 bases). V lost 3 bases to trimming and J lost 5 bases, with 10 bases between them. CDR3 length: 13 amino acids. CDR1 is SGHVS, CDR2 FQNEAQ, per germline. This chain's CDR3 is CASSFSGLTEAFF. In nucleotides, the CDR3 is TGTGCCAGCAGCTTCTCAGGGTTGACTGAAGCTTTCTTT.

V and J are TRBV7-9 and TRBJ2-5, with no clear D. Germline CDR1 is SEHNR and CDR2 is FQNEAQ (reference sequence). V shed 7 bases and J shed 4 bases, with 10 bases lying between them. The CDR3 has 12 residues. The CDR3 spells CASIESPETQYF. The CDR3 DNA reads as TGTGCCAGCATTGAGAGCCCAGAGACCCAGTACTTC.

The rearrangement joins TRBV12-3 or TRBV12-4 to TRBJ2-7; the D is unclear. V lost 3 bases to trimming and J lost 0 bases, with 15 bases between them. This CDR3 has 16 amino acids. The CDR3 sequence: CASSFGQRYLSYEQYF. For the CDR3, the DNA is TGTGCCAGCAGTTTTGGGCAGCGATACCTCTCCTACGAGCAGTACTTC.

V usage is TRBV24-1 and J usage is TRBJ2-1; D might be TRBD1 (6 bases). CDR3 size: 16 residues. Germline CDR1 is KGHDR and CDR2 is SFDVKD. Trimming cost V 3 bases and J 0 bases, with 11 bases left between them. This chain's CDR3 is CATSDNRASSYNEQFF. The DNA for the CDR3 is TGTGCCACCAGTGATAACAGGGCCAGCTCCTACAATGAGCAGTTCTTC.

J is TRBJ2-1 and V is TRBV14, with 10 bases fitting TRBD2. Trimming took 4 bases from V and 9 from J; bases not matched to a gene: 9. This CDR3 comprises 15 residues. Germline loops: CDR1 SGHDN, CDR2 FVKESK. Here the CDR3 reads CASSRSGGPSGEQFF. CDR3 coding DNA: TGTGCCAGCAGCCGTAGCGGGGGGCCCAGTGGTGAGCAGTTCTTC.

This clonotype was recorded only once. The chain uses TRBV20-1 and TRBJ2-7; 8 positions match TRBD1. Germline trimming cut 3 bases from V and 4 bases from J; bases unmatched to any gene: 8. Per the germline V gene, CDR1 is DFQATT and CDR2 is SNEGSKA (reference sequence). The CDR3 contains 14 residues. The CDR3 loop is CSASSGTGRYEQYF. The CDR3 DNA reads TGCAGTGCTAGTTCGGGGACAGGTCGGTACGAGCAGTACTTC.